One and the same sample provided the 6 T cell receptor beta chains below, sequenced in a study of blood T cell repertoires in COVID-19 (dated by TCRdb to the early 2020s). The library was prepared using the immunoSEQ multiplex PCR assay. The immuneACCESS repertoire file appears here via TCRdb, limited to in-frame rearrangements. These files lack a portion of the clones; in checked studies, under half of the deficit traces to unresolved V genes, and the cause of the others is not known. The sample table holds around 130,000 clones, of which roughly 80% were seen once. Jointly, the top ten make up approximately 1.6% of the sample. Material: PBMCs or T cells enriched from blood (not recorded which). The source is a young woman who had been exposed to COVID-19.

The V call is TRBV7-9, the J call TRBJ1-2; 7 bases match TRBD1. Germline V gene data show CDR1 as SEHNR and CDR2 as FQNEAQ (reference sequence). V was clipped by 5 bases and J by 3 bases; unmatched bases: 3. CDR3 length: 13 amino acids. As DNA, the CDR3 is TGTGCCAGCAGCCGACAGGGTTACTATGGCTACACCTTC. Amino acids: CASSRQGYYGYTF.

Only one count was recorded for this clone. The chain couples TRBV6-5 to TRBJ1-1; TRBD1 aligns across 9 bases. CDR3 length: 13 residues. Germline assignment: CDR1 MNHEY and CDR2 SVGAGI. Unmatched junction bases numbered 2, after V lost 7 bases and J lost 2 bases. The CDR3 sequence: CASNRGLNTEAFF. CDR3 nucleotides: TGTGCCAGCAACAGGGGGCTCAACACTGAAGCTTTCTTT.

The CDR3 coding sequence is TGTGCCAGCAGCTTCTGGGGCAGGGGGCTAATCAATCAGCCCCAGCATTTT. It is translated as CASSFWGRGLINQPQHF. V and J are TRBV7-9 and TRBJ1-5; 8 bases fit TRBD1. Germline trimming cut 3 bases from V and 3 bases from J; bases unmatched to any gene: 10. Germline loops: CDR1 SEHNR, CDR2 FQNEAQ (reference sequence). CDR3 length: 17 amino acids.

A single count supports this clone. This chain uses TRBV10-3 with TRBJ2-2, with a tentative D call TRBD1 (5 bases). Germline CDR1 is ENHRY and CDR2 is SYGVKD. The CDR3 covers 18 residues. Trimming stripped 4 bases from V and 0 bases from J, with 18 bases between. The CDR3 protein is CAISGTLQGLTNTGELFF. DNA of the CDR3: TGTGCCATCAGTGGCACGCTCCAGGGCCTTACGAACACCGGGGAGCTGTTTTTT.

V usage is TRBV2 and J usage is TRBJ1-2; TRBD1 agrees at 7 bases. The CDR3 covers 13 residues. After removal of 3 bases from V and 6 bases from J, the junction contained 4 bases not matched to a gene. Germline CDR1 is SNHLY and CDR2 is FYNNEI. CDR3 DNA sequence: TGTGCCAGCAGTGACTCCGGGACAGATGGCTACACCTTC. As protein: CASSDSGTDGYTF.

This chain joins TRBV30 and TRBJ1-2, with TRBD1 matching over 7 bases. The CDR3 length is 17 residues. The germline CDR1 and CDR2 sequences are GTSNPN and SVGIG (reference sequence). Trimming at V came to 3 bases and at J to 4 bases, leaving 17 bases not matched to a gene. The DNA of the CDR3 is TGTGCCTGGAGCCCGGACAGGAACGTCCTTTTTAGCTATGGCTACACCTTC. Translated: CAWSPDRNVLFSYGYTF.